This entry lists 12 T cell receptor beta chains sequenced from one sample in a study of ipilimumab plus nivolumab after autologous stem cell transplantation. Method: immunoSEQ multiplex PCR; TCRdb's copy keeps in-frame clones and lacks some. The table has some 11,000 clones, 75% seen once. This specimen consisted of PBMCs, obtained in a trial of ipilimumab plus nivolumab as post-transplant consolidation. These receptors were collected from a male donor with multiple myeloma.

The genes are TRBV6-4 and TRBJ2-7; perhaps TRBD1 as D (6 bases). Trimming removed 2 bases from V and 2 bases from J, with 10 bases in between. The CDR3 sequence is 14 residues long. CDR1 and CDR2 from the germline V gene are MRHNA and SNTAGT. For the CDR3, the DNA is TGTGCCAGCAGTGACCGGGACACCCCCTACGAGCAGTACTTC. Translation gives CASSDRDTPYEQYF.

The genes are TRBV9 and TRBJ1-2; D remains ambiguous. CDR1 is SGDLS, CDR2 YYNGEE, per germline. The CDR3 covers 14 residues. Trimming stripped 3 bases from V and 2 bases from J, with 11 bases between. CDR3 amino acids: CASSGHGRNYGYTF. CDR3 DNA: TGTGCCAGCAGCGGCCACGGACGGAACTATGGCTACACCTTC.

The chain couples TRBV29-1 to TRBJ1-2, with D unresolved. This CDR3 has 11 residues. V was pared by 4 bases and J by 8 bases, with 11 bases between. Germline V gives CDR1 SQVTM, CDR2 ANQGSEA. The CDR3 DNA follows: TGCAGCGTTGTATCTGGGGTGGGCTACACCTTC. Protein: CSVVSGVGYTF.

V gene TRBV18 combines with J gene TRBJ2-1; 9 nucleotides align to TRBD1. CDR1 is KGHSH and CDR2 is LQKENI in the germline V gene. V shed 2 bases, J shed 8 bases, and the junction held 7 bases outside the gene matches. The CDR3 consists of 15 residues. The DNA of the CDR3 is TGTGCCAGCTCACCAGGGACAGGGTTTATAGATGAGCAGTTCTTC. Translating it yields CASSPGTGFIDEQFF.

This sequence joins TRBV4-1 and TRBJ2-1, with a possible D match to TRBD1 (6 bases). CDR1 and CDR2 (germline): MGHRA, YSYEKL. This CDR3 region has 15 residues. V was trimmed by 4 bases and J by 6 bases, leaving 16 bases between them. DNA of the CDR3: TGCGCCAGCAGCCTCCCCGCAGGGGCAGGCAATGAGCAGTTCTTC. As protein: CASSLPAGAGNEQFF.

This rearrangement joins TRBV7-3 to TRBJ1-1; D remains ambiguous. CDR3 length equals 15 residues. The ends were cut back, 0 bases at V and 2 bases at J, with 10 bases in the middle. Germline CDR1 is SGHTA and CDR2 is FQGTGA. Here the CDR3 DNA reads TGTGCCAGCAGCTTAACTTATGCAGTCAACACTGAAGCTTTCTTT. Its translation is CASSLTYAVNTEAFF.

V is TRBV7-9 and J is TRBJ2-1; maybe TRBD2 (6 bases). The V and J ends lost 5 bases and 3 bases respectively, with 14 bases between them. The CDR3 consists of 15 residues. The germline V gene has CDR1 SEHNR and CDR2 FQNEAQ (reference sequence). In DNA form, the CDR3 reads TGTGCCAGCAGCCGAGGGGCGGGGCGCTACAATGAGCAGTTCTTC. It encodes CASSRGAGRYNEQFF.

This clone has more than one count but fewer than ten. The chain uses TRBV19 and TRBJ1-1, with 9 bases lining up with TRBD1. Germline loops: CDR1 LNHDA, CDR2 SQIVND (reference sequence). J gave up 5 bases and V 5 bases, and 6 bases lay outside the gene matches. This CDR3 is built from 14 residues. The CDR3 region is CASSADRGRTEAFF. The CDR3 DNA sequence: TGTGCCAGTAGTGCTGACAGGGGGAGAACTGAAGCTTTCTTT.

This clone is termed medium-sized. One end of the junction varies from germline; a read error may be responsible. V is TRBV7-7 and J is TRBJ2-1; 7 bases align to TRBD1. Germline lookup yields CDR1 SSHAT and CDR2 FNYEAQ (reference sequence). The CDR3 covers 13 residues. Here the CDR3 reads CASSSRQGGEQFF. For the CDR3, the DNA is TGTGCTAGCAGCTCCCGACAGGGCGGTGAGCAGTTCTTC.

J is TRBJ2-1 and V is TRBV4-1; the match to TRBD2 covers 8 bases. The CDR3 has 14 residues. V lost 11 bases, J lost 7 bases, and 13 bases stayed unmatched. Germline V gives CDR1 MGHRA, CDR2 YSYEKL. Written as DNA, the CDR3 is TGCGCCTCGAAGAGGGCTAGCGGGTTGAATGAGCAGTTCTTC. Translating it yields CASKRASGLNEQFF.

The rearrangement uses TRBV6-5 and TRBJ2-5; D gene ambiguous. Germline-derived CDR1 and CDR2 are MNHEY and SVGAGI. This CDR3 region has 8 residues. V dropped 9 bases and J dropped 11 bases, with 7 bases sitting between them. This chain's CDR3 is CARARQYF. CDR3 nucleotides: TGTGCCAGGGCAAGACAGTACTTC.

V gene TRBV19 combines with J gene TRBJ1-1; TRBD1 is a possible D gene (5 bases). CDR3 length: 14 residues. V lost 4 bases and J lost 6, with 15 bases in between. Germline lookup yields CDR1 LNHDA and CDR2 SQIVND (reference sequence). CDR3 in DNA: TGTGCCAGTAGTAAAATACCGGGGGTAGCTGAAGCTTTCTTT. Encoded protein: CASSKIPGVAEAFF.